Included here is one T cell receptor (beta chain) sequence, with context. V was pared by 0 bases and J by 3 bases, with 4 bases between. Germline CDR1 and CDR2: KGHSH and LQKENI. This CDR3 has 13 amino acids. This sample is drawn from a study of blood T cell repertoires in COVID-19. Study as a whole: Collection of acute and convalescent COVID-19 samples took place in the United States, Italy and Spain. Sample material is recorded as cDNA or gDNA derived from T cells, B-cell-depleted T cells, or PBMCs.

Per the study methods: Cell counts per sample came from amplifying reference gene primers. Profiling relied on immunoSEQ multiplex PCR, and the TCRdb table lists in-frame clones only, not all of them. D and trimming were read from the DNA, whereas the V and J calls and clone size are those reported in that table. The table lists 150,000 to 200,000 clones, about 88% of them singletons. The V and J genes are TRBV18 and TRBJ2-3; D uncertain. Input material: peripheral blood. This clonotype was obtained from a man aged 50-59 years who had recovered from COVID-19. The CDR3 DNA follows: TGTGCCAGCTCACCACCCGCGACAGATACGCAGTATTTT. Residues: CASSPPATDTQYF.